This TCR beta chain emerged from a study of blood T cell repertoires in COVID-19. Germline loops: CDR1 SGHTA, CDR2 FQGTGA. This CDR3 has 16 residues. J was trimmed by 4 bases and V by 3 bases; bases with no gene match: 4. Method: immunoSEQ multiplex PCR; TCRdb's copy keeps in-frame clones and lacks some. The repertoire holds approximately 150,000 clones, with approximately 89% as singletons. The clonotype originates from a human donor in a cohort sampled during active COVID-19. The specimen was peripheral blood. The chain combines TRBV7-3 with TRBJ2-1; 12 bases agree with TRBD2. The CDR3 region is CASSLTGTSGYNEQFF. As DNA, the CDR3 is TGTGCCAGCAGCTTGACCGGGACTAGCGGGTACAATGAGCAGTTCTTC. Together with reference TRBV7-3 and TRBJ2-1, the CDR3 gives the full variable domain: GAGVSQTPSNKVTEKGKYVELRCDPISGHTALYWYRQSLGQGPEFLIYFQGTGAADDSGLPNDRFFAVRPEGSVSTLKIQRTERGDSAVYLCASSLTGTSGYNEQFFGPGTRLTVL.